This TCR beta chain is drawn from a study of CD8 T cells in Susac syndrome (dated by TCRdb to the late 2010s). For the wider study: Whether CD8+ T cell activation and differentiation in Susac syndrome was antigen driven was tested using repertoire sequencing. Points the paper makes about the study in general: The study acknowledged that relatively few individuals were included in the TCR sequencing and HLA analysis.

Looking up the germline V gene yields CDR1 SNHLY and CDR2 FYNNEI. The junction shows trimming of 4 bases on V and 6 bases on J, and the gene matches do not reach 4 bases of it. The CDR3, cysteine through phenylalanine, is 14 amino acids long. Only the CDR3 region is kept as DNA, spanning 42 bases read in frame from base 1. RNA was extracted with the RNeasy kit and roughly 0.45 to 1 ug was reverse transcribed using random hexamers. TCR beta CDR3 regions were amplified with the immunoSEQ multiplex PCR assay covering 54 Vbeta and 13 Jbeta segments. To correct PCR amplification bias, a synthetic template baseline was used for both primer optimization and computational correction. From the authors' description of their analysis: Reads were annotated to V, D and J genes per IMGT and analyzed with immunoSEQ Analyzer, keeping only productive sequences. Clonality was calculated as one minus the Shannon entropy normalized by log2 of the number of productive unique sequences. For each patient and control, public and private clones were evaluated within the 100 most prevalent clones. A clone was defined as Susac-specific if it was absent from the healthy and MS cohorts, from 950 to 1,300 published viral clones and from other ImmuneACCESS disease sequences. TCRdb handled the public reads itself, with Q25 trimming in fastp and clone calling in MiXCR, and kept productive beta chains. Each entry merges the rows of one CDR3 protein and shows their most common DNA and genes. Clone size and V and J calls follow TCRdb, not the original study. In this sample the table shows 150,000 to 200,000 distinct CDR3 sequences, approximately 93% of which occur a single time. The ten largest clones take up roughly 0.098% of the sample.

Peripheral blood CD8+ and CD4+ T cells from healthy donors, Susac syndrome patients and multiple sclerosis patients were profiled using high-throughput TCR beta sequencing. The multiple sclerosis controls were treatment-naive patients whose relapsing-remitting disease, either stable or active, fulfilled the revised McDonald criteria. Bulk CD8+ and CD4+ T cells were purified magnetically by negative isolation, whereas CD8+ TEMRA cells were enriched by FACS. Blood was collected in EDTA tubes and processed within 24 hours, with PBMCs isolated through density gradient centrifugation. PBMCs intended for TCR sequencing were cryopreserved in liquid nitrogen and thawed later in a water bath at 37 degrees C. Purity of sorted or isolated CD4+, CD8+ and CD8+ TEMRA cells was at least 90%. With respect to this clonotype: The target of this receptor is not known. The sample holds no much larger clone one base away, and base qualities are not on file.

This TCR derives from a human donor with multiple sclerosis. The rearranged segments are TRBV2 and TRBJ2-5, with TRBD1 matching 11 junction bases. The sample was CD4+ T cells from PBMCs. The CDR3 has the sequence CASSVGTGGQTQYF. The DNA sequence follows: TGTGCCAGCAGTGTCGGGACAGGGGGACAGACCCAGTACTTC.